Sequencing of this T cell receptor (beta chain) was carried out in a study of identical twins' blood T cells (dated by TCRdb to 2013 to 2014). Concerning the study at large: The 12 libraries, six for the alpha chain and six for the beta chain, together yielded some 48 million Illumina reads. To assess how genetics influences repertoire formation, the study used next-generation sequencing to compare the TCR alpha and beta chain repertoires of three pairs of monozygous twins.

Library method: 5' RACE. The instrument was an Illumina Genome Analyzer IIx. To prepare the RNA-based TCR cDNA libraries, a previously described protocol was followed, with several modifications. To prevent cross-contamination, sample-specific barcodes were added to both ends of each TCR cDNA library during cDNA synthesis and amplification. On the study's bioinformatics: Each library contained roughly 2.2 to 4 million CDR3-containing reads, and somewhere between about 100,000 and nearly 500,000 clonotypes were identified for each individual. Reads carrying improper barcode index combinations were removed, after which the MiTCR software was used to build a cloneset for each library. MiTCR filtered or rescued low-quality reads and corrected PCR and sequencing errors when assembling CDR3 clonotypes. Artificial out-of-frame clonotypes were removed by being mapped to in-frame sequences, with one indel in the CDR3 allowed. Similarity in V and J gene usage between donors was calculated as the Jensen-Shannon divergence divided by the mean entropy. The public sequencing data were trimmed at Q25 with fastp and processed into clonotypes with MiXCR by TCRdb, which kept only in-frame beta chains. When rows share a CDR3 protein, they turn into one entry using the most common DNA and genes. V and J calls and clone size were set by TCRdb, not the authors. Here the sample has a few hundred thousand distinct CDR3 sequences; approximately 30% occur a single time. The leading ten clones occupy 5.5% to 7% of the sample.

This clonotype turned up a few times. No antigen is known for it. Base qualities are not at hand, and no much larger clone is one base apart. Here is what the overall study found, with its caveats: How many CDR3 clonotypes two donors shared depended mainly on the product of their cloneset sizes, and the twins did not clearly stray from this trend. The proposed role of the TCRalpha J segment in MHC recognition during thymic selection was stated to require validation by independent studies. Among the most abundant TCRbeta clonotypes, more CDR3 sequences were shared by each donor with her twin than with unrelated donors. Because the twins were reared together, environmental influences could not be ruled out as the explanation for twin similarity. V gene usage, even among non-selected out-of-frame TCRbeta clonotypes, was reported to be markedly more similar within twin pairs than between unrelated donors.

Donors were six healthy women forming three monozygous twin pairs. All three twin pairs had been raised together and were thought likely to have encountered the same vaccines and infectious agents. TCR cDNA libraries were prepared from RNA that had been isolated from peripheral blood mononuclear cells. This sequence originates from a woman aged 18-55 years in good health. Sequencing was done on a sample of PBMCs.

The CDR3 reads as follows: CASSLMGHSNSPLHF. Read as DNA, the sequence is TGTGCCAGCAGCTTAATGGGACATAGTAATTCACCCCTCCACTTT. The chain is encoded by TRBV7-2 joined to TRBJ1-6, with TRBD1 as a weak D call on 6 bases. The CDR3 holds 15 amino acids from the cysteine to the phenylalanine. Only CDR3 DNA remains: 45 bases, in frame from the first base. A distance of 11 bases separates the germline ends of V and J, which lose 2 bases and 6 bases respectively. The germline V gene provides CDR1 SGHTA and CDR2 FQGNSA.